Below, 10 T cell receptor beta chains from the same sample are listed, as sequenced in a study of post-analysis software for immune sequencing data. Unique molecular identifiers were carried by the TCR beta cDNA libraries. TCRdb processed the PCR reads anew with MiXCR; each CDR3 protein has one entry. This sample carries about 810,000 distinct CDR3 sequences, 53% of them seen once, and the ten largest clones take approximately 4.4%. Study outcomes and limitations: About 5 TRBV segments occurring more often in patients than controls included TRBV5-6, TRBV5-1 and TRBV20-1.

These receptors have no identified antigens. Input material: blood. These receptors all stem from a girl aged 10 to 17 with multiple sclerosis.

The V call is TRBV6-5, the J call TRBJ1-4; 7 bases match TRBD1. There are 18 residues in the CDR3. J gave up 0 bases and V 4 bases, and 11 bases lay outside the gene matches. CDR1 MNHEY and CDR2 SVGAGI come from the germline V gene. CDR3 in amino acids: CASSCLRPGTATNEKLFF. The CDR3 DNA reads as TGTGCCAGCAGTTGCCTCCGGCCTGGGACAGCAACTAATGAAAAACTGTTTTTT.

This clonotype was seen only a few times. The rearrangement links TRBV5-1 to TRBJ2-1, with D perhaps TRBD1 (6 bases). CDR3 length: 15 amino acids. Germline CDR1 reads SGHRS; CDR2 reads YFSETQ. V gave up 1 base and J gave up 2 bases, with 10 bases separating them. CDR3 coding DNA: TGCGCCAGCAGCTTGACTGAGGGGGCCTACAATGAGCAGTTCTTC. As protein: CASSLTEGAYNEQFF.

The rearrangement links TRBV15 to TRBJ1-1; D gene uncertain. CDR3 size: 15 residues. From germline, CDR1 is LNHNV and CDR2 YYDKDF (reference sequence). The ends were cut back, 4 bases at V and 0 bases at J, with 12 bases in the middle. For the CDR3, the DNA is TGTGCCACCAGCAATGATTTGGGTATGAACACTGAAGCTTTCTTT. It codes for CATSNDLGMNTEAFF.

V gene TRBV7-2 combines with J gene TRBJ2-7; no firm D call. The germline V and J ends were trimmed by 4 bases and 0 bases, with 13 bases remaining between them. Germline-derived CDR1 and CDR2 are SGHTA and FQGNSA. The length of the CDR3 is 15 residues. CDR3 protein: CASSSVERPSYEQYF. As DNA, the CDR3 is TGTGCCAGCAGCTCAGTAGAGCGTCCCTCCTACGAGCAGTACTTC.

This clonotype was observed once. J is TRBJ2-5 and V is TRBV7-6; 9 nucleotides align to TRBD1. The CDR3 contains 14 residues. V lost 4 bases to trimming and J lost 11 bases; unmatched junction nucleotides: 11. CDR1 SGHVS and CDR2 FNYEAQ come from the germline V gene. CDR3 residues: CASSWGQGSGEQYF. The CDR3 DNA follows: TGTGCCAGCAGCTGGGGACAGGGTTCGGGGGAACAGTACTTC.

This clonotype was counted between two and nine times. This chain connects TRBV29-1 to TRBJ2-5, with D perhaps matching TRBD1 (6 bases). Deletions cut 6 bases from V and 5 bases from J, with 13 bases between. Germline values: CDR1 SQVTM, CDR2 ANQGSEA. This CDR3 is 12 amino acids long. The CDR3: CSVGHREETQYF. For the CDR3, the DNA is TGCAGCGTGGGACACAGGGAGGAGACCCAGTACTTC.

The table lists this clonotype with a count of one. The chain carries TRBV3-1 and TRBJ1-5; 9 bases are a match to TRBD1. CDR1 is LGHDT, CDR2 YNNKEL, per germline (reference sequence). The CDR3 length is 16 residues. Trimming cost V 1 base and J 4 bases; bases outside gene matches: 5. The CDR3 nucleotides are TGTGCCAGCAGCCAAGGGGGACAGGGCCTGAATCAGCCCCAGCATTTT. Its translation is CASSQGGQGLNQPQHF. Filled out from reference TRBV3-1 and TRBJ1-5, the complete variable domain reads DTAVSQTPKYLVTQMGNDKSIKCEQNLGHDTMYWYKQDSKKFLKIMFSYNNKELIINETVPNRFSPKSPDKAHLNLHINSLELGDSAVYFCASSQGGQGLNQPQHFGDGTRLSIL.

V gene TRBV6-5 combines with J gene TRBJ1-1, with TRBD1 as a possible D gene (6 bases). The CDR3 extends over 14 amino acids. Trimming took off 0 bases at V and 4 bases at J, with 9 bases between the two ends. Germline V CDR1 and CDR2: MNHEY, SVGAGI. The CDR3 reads CASSYSAGVTEAFF. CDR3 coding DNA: TGTGCCAGCAGTTACTCGGCAGGGGTCACTGAAGCTTTCTTT.

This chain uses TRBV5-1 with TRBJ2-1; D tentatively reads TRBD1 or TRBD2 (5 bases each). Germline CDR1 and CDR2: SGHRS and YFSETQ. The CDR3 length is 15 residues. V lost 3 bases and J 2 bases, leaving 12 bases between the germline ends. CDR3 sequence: CASSYEPGPYNEQFF. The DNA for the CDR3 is TGCGCCAGCAGCTATGAACCGGGGCCCTACAATGAGCAGTTCTTC.

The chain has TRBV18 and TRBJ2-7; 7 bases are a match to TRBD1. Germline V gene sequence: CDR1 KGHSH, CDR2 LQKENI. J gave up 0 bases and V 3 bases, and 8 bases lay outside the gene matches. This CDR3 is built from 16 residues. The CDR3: CASSPHPGTDSYEQYF. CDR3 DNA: TGTGCCAGCTCACCGCACCCCGGGACAGACTCCTACGAGCAGTACTTC.